These T cell receptor beta chains were read from a single sample in a study of blood T cell repertoires in COVID-19. TCRdb's copy holds only in-frame clones and misses some; the assay was immunoSEQ multiplex PCR. The sample lists 300,000 or so clones; around 90% were seen once. The sequenced material came from peripheral blood. All receptors derive from a man aged 18 to 30 who had recovered from COVID-19. CDR3s include the opening cysteine and the closing phenylalanine or tryptophan. D genes are given only for firm matches. Size tells how often a clone was seen (once, few, many) or the class of an expanded clone, and some rows leave it out.

V gene	clone size	D gene	J gene	CDR3 protein	CDR3 DNA
TRBV27	.	.	TRBJ2-1	CASREGRGGNEQFF	TGTGCCAGCAGAGAGGGGCGAGGGGGCAATGAGCAGTTCTTC
TRBV12-3/TRBV12-4	.	.	TRBJ1-1	CASSQRDTEAFF	TGTGCCAGCAGTCAGCGGGACACTGAAGCTTTCTTT
TRBV2	.	.	TRBJ2-7	CASSERGPPYEQYF	TGTGCCAGCAGTGAAAGAGGTCCGCCATACGAGCAGTACTTC
TRBV4-1	.	.	TRBJ1-4	CASSQATVLPNEKLFF	TGCGCCAGCAGCCAAGCAACGGTCCTCCCTAATGAAAAACTGTTTTTT
TRBV5-1	.	.	TRBJ1-1	CASSPDSMNTEAFF	TGCGCCAGCAGCCCTGACAGCATGAACACTGAAGCTTTCTTT
TRBV2	once	.	TRBJ1-1	CASSPNTMNTEAFF	TGTGCCAGCAGTCCAAACACGATGAACACTGAAGCTTTCTTT
TRBV7-3	.	.	TRBJ2-7	CASSRGGQGYSEQYF	TGTGCCAGCAGCCGAGGCGGCCAGGGATACTCCGAGCAGTACTTC
TRBV4-1	.	TRBD2	TRBJ2-7	CASSQARLAGDEQYF	TGCGCCAGCAGCCAAGCCCGCCTAGCGGGAGACGAGCAGTACTTC
TRBV7-2	once	TRBD1	TRBJ1-5	CASTEGQWQPQHF	TGTGCCAGCACCGAGGGACAGTGGCAGCCCCAGCATTTT
TRBV10-2	.	TRBD1	TRBJ1-4	CASSDQLDRVEEKLFF	TGCGCCAGCAGTGACCAATTAGACAGGGTGGAAGAAAAACTGTTTTTT
TRBV18	few	.	TRBJ2-7	CASSPPGGPPYEQYF	TGTGCCAGCTCACCACCGGGGGGGCCCCCCTACGAGCAGTACTTC
TRBV9	.	.	TRBJ2-5	CASSVDNAETQYF	TGTGCCAGCAGCGTAGATAATGCGGAGACCCAGTACTTC
TRBV11-2	.	TRBD1	TRBJ1-6	CASSLEGQGAFSPLHF	TGTGCCAGCAGCTTAGAGGGCCAGGGGGCCTTCTCACCCCTCCACTTT
TRBV7-2	.	TRBD2	TRBJ2-3	CASSWGLAGGPGTQYF	TGTGCCAGCAGCTGGGGACTAGCGGGGGGGCCAGGTACGCAGTATTTT
TRBV6-1	.	.	TRBJ2-7	CASSEIRQGGNEQYF	TGTGCCAGCAGTGAAATCCGACAGGGAGGAAACGAGCAGTACTTC
TRBV6-6	.	TRBD1	TRBJ2-4	CASRDRGLVNIQYF	TGTGCCAGCAGGGACAGGGGGCTAGTGAACATTCAGTACTTC
TRBV18	.	.	TRBJ1-5	CASSPPGQYNQPQHF	TGTGCCAGCTCACCACCCGGACAGTACAATCAGCCCCAGCATTTT
TRBV4-1	few	.	TRBJ2-2	CASSQAWRQDNTGELFF	TGCGCCAGCAGCCAAGCTTGGAGGCAGGACAACACCGGGGAGCTGTTTTTT
TRBV9	.	TRBD2	TRBJ2-7	CASSVAGGTSSYEQYF	TGTGCCAGCAGCGTAGCGGGCGGGACTAGCTCCTACGAGCAGTACTTC
TRBV19	.	TRBD2	TRBJ2-1	CASSGGVNEQFF	TGTGCCAGTAGCGGGGGGGTCAATGAGCAGTTCTTC
TRBV6-5	.	.	TRBJ2-5	CASSYPTGETQYF	TGTGCCAGCAGTTACCCGACAGGAGAGACCCAGTACTTC
TRBV6-1	few	TRBD1	TRBJ2-1	CASSGSGQGAGGTYNEQFF	TGTGCCAGCAGTGGCTCGGGACAGGGGGCTGGCGGGACATACAATGAGCAGTTCTTC
TRBV7-9	.	.	TRBJ2-3	CASSLLGDTQYF	TGTGCCAGCAGCCTCCTCGGGGATACGCAGTATTTT
TRBV5-1	.	TRBD2	TRBJ2-3	CASSSGTRTSDTQYF	TGCGCCAGCAGCTCCGGGACAAGGACTAGCGATACGCAGTATTTT
TRBV27	.	TRBD2	TRBJ2-7	CASSLYGLGAYEQYF	TGTGCCAGCAGTTTATATGGACTAGGGGCCTACGAGCAGTACTTC
TRBV5-1	.	TRBD1	TRBJ1-1	CASSLTSLRQGVNTEAFF	TGCGCCAGCAGCTTGACATCCCTACGACAGGGCGTGAACACTGAAGCTTTCTTT
TRBV5-8	once	TRBD1	TRBJ2-5	CASTKQGAWETQYF	TGTGCCAGCACCAAACAGGGGGCATGGGAGACCCAGTACTTC
TRBV18	once	.	TRBJ1-4	CASSPRDSNEKLFF	TGTGCCAGCTCACCAAGGGACTCTAATGAAAAACTGTTTTTT
TRBV30	.	TRBD2	TRBJ2-7	CAWSVLAGALYEQYF	TGTGCCTGGAGTGTATTAGCGGGAGCCCTCTACGAGCAGTACTTC
TRBV4-1	.	.	TRBJ1-1	CASSHQNTEAFF	TGCGCCAGCAGCCACCAGAACACTGAAGCTTTCTTT
TRBV29-1	few	.	TRBJ2-3	CSVDPGSTDTQYF	TGCAGCGTTGATCCGGGGAGCACAGATACGCAGTATTTT
TRBV15	.	TRBD2	TRBJ2-7	CATSTTSRRYEQYF	TGTGCCACCAGCACGACTAGCAGACGCTACGAGCAGTACTTC
TRBV23-1	.	TRBD2	TRBJ2-7	CASRHRLAASYEQYF	TGCGCCAGCCGGCACCGACTAGCGGCTTCCTACGAGCAGTACTTC
TRBV12-3/TRBV12-4	.	.	TRBJ2-2	CASSLRRTGELFF	TGTGCCAGCAGTTTAAGGAGAACCGGGGAGCTGTTTTTT
TRBV5-1	.	TRBD1	TRBJ1-5	CASSLKSGTGNQPQHF	TGCGCCAGCAGCTTGAAGTCCGGGACAGGGAATCAGCCCCAGCATTTT
TRBV7-3	few	.	TRBJ1-6	CASSPIPYRARGGLGFYSPLHF	TGTGCCAGCAGCCCCATCCCCTACAGGGCGAGAGGGGGATTGGGTTTTTATTCACCCCTCCACTTT
TRBV10-3	.	TRBD1	TRBJ2-7	CAIIGQGSYEQYF	TGTGCCATCATCGGACAGGGTTCCTACGAGCAGTACTTC
TRBV6-1	once	.	TRBJ1-1	CASSEGLKNTEAFF	TGTGCCAGCAGTGAAGGACTGAAGAACACTGAAGCTTTCTTT
TRBV7-9	once	.	TRBJ2-5	CASSSLTTAVIQYF	TGTGCCAGCAGCTCGCTGACGACAGCCGTTATTCAGTACTTC
TRBV7-9	once	.	TRBJ2-2	CASSYGDTHTGELFF	TGTGCCAGCAGCTACGGGGACACCCACACCGGGGAGCTGTTTTTT
TRBV5-1	.	.	TRBJ1-1	CASSLERLVTEAFF	TGCGCCAGCAGCTTGGAGAGGCTTGTGACTGAAGCTTTCTTT
TRBV19	once	.	TRBJ1-1	CASSIRGGRVTEAFF	TGTGCCAGTAGTATTAGGGGGGGGCGCGTCACTGAAGCTTTCTTT
TRBV6-6	.	TRBD1	TRBJ1-2	CASSPGTGAPQHYGYTF	TGTGCCAGCAGTCCCGGGACAGGGGCCCCGCAGCACTATGGCTACACCTTC
TRBV6-5	.	TRBD2	TRBJ2-2	CASSTGLAHTGELFF	TGTGCCAGCAGTACCGGACTAGCGCACACCGGGGAGCTGTTTTTT
TRBV7-9	.	.	TRBJ2-1	CASSELPLEQFF	TGTGCCAGCAGCGAACTACCACTGGAGCAGTTCTTC
TRBV7-3	.	.	TRBJ1-1	CASRRGLGTEAFF	TGTGCCAGCAGAAGGGGTTTGGGCACTGAAGCTTTCTTT
TRBV18	once	TRBD1	TRBJ1-1	CASSPNWDRGRWTEAFF	TGTGCCAGCTCACCAAACTGGGACAGGGGGCGATGGACTGAAGCTTTCTTT
TRBV4-1	.	TRBD2	TRBJ2-1	CASRQVAGTSGRGSYNEQFF	TGCGCCAGCAGACAAGTTGCCGGGACTAGCGGGAGAGGCTCCTACAATGAGCAGTTCTTC
TRBV7-2	.	.	TRBJ1-1	CASSLTSQGGPLNTEAFF	TGTGCCAGCAGCTTAACGAGTCAGGGAGGGCCTTTGAACACTGAAGCTTTCTTT
TRBV21-1	.	.	TRBJ2-3	CASSRNADRGIGPEGDIGTDTQYF	TGTGCCAGCAGCAGAAATGCGGACAGGGGAATTGGGCCGGAAGGGGATATTGGCACAGATACGCAGTATTTT
TRBV4-3	many	.	TRBJ1-4	CASSQDNFNEKLFF	TGCGCCAGCAGCCAAGACAATTTTAATGAAAAACTGTTTTTT
TRBV3-1/TRBV3-2	.	TRBD1	TRBJ1-5	CASSQGTGAYSNQPQHF	TGTGCCAGCAGCCAGGGGACAGGGGCTTATAGCAATCAGCCCCAGCATTTT
TRBV18	.	TRBD2	TRBJ2-1	CASSPRAGGQNEQFF	TGTGCCAGCTCACCACGGGCGGGGGGGCAAAATGAGCAGTTCTTC
TRBV19	.	TRBD1	TRBJ2-7	CASSIGSGTEDYEQYF	TGTGCCAGTAGTATAGGTTCGGGGACAGAAGACTACGAGCAGTACTTC
TRBV29-1	.	TRBD1	TRBJ1-1	CSVEGTGNTEAFF	TGCAGCGTTGAGGGGACAGGGAACACTGAAGCTTTCTTT
TRBV5-1	.	.	TRBJ2-1	CASSMSNEQFF	TGCGCCAGCAGCATGAGCAATGAGCAGTTCTTC
TRBV19	.	.	TRBJ1-2	CASSIDLGDSGYGYTF	TGTGCCAGTAGTATAGATCTTGGGGACTCTGGATATGGCTACACCTTC